This entry concerns a single T cell receptor (beta chain). Its antigen remains unknown. This record comes from a study of T cell repertoires in cytomegalovirus infection. In the study overall: Researchers turned to recently identified HLA-C-restricted CMV epitopes as well as well-studied HLA-B-restricted ones. In public TCR beta signatures, there were indications of both CMV infection and matching HLA type. Whole-study findings and limits: The ex vivo response showed dominance by HLA-C-restricted CMV-specific TCR beta clonotypes. Adding up the frequency of public TCR beta families identified people who carried CMV plus the relevant HLA.

Unmatched junction bases numbered 5, after V lost 1 base and J lost 6 bases. The V gene's germline CDR1 is SEHNR and CDR2 FQNEAQ (reference sequence). CDR3 length: 15 residues. TCRdb processed the reads anew with MiXCR; each CDR3 protein has one entry. The table includes approximately 910,000 distinct CDR3 sequences, approximately 31% detected once. This chain links TRBV7-9 with TRBJ2-3; TRBD2 matches at 9 bases. Specimen: cultured CD8+ T cells from PBMCs, collected from culture after CMV antigen stimulation. This TCR was sampled from a human donor in good health (CMV status not recorded). Some clones in this sample may be carry-over from other donors' samples. CDR3 sequence (DNA): TGTGCCAGCAGCTTAGTCCTAGCGGGGTCGGATACGCAGTATTTT. This codes for CASSLVLAGSDTQYF.